The source of this TCR beta chain is a study of cytomegalovirus exposure and HLA in healthy donors. Study background: Earlier findings included roughly 100 million unique TCR beta sequences obtained from 180 million or so T cells.

PCR used 60 Vbeta primers and 13 Jbeta primers. Produced via immunoSEQ multiplex PCR; TCRdb's table is partial and in-frame only. This sample has fewer than 150,000 clones; 80% occur once, and the top ten carry 0.2% to 0.3%. As concerns this clone: What it binds is not known.

V dropped 8 bases and J dropped 6 bases, with 16 bases sitting between them. Per germline, CDR1 SGHVS and CDR2 FNYEAQ. The CDR3 covers 14 residues. Overall study findings and caveats: Beyond CMV serostatus, there was no information to go on about immune exposure. Highly shared variants forming one cluster were likely a sequencing artifact. According to reports, the classifier identified cytomegalovirus status with high specificity and sensitivity.

This sequence was found in a man over 45 in good health and CMV-seronegative. The V call is TRBV7-6, the J call TRBJ1-4; maybe TRBD1 (6 bases). The sample taken for sequencing was PBMCs. The DNA for the CDR3 is TGTGCCAGCGGATCAGGGGCAGAGTATGAAAAACTGTTTTTT. It encodes CASGSGAEYEKLFF.